This T cell receptor (beta chain) was recovered during a study of CD8 T cells in Susac syndrome. Trimming took 5 bases from V and 1 from J, leaving 13 bases between them. The germline V gene has CDR1 GTSNPN and CDR2 SVGIG (reference sequence). The CDR3 length is 14 residues. After extraction with the RNeasy kit, roughly 0.5 to 1 ug of the RNA was reverse transcribed using random hexamers. Across 54 Vbeta and 13 Jbeta, immunoSEQ multiplex PCR amplified TCR beta CDR3. In TCRdb, the immunoSEQ multiplex PCR reads were re-called with MiXCR into one record per CDR3 protein. Of 110,000 or so distinct CDR3 sequences in the sample, less than 95% were seen once. The TEMRA cells underwent FACS enrichment, while the CD8+ and CD4+ T cells underwent negative isolation.

The sequenced material came from CD8+ T cells from PBMCs. The clonotype comes from a human donor in good health. This chain connects TRBV30 to TRBJ2-3; D remains unclear. The CDR3 spells CAWSAFIRTDTQYF. The DNA of the CDR3 is TGTGCCTGGTCTGCGTTTATCCGCACAGATACGCAGTATTTT. Full variable domain (remainder filled in from reference TRBV30 and TRBJ2-3): SQTIHQWPATLVQPVGSPLSLECTVEGTSNPNLYWYRQAAGRGLQLLFYSVGIGQISSEVPQNLSASRPQDRQFILSSKKLLLSDSGFYLCAWSAFIRTDTQYFGPGTRLTVL.